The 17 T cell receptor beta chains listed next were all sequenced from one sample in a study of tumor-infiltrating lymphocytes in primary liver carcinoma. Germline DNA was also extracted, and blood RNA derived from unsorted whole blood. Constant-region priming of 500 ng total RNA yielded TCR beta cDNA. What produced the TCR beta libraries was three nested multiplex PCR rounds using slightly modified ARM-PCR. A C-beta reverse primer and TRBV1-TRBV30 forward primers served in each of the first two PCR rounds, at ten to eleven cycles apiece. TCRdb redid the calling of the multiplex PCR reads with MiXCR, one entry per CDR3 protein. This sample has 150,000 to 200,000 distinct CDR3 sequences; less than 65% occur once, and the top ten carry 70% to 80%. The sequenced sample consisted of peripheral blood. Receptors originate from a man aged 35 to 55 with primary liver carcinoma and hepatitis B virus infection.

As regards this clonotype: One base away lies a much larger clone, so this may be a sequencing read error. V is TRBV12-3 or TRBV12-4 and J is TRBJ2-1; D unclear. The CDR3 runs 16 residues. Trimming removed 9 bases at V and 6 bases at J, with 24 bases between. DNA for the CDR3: TGTGCCAGAAGTCTCTGGAGCCTGGGCAGGACCAATGAGCAGTTCTTC. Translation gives CARSLWSLGRTNEQFF.

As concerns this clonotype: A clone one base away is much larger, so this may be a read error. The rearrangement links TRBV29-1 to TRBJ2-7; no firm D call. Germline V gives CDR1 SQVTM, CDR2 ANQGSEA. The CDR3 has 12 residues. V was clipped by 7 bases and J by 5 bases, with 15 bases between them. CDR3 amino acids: CSDEASVDEQYF. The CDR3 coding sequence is TGCAGCGATGAGGCCTCGGTGGACGAGCAGTACTTC.

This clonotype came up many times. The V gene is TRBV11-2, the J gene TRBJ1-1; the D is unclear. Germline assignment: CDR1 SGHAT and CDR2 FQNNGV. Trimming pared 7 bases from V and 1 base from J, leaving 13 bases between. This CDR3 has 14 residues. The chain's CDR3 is CASMLKLSNTEAFF. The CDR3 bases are TGTGCCAGCATGCTGAAGCTCTCGAACACTGAAGCTTTCTTT.

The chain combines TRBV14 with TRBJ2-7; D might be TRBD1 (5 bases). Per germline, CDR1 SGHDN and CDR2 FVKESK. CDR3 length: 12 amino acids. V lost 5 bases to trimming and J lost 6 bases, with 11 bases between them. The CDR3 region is CASSYLGREQYF. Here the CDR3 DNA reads TGTGCCAGCAGCTATTTGGGGCGCGAGCAGTACTTC.

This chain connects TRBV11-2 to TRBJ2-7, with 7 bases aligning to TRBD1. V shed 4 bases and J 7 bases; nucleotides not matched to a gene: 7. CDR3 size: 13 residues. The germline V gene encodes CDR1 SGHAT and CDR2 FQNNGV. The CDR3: CASSSDREKEQYF. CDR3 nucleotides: TGTGCCAGCAGCTCCGACAGGGAGAAAGAGCAGTACTTC. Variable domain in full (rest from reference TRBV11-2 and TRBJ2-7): EAGVAQSPRYKIIEKRQSVAFWCNPISGHATLYWYQQILGQGPKLLIQFQNNGVVDDSQLPKDRFSAERLKGVDSTLKIQPAKLEDSAVYLCASSSDREKEQYFGPGTRLTVT.

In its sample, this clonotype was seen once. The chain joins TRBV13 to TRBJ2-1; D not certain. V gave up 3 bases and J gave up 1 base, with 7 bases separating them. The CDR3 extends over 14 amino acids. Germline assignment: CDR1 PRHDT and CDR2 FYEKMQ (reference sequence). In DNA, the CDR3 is TGTGCCAGCAGCTTGCGGCAATCCTACAATGAGCAGTTCTTC. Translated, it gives CASSLRQSYNEQFF.

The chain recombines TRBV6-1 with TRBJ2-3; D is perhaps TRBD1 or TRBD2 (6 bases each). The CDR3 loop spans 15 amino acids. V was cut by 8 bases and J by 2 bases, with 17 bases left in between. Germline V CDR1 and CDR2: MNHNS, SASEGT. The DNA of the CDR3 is TGTGCCAGCGGGGGGCCCCGGGGCCTCACAGATACGCAGTATTTT. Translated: CASGGPRGLTDTQYF.

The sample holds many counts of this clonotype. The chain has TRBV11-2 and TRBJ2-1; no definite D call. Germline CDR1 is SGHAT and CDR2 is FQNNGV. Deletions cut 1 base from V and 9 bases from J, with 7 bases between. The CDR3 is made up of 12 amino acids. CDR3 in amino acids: CASSLGRGEQFF. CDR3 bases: TGTGCCAGCAGCTTAGGTCGTGGTGAGCAGTTCTTC.

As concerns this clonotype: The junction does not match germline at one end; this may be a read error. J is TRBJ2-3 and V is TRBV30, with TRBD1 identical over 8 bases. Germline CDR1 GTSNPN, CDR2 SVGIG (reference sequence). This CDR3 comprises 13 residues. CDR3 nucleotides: TGTGACTGGAGTCAGGGGGCAGGAGATACGCAGTATTTT. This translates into CDWSQGAGDTQYF.

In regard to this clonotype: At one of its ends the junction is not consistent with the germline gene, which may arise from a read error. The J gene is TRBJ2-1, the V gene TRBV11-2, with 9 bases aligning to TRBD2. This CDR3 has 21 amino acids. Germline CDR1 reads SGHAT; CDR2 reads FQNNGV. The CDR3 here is CASSSRGGRKSTSGSYNELFF. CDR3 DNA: TGTGCCAGCAGCTCCCGGGGAGGACGGAAGTCGACTAGCGGTTCTTACAATGAGCTGTTCTTC.

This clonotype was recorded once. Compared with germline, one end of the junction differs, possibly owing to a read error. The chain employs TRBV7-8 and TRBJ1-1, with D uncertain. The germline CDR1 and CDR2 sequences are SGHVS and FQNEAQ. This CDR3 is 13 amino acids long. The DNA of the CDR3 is TGTGCCAGCAGCTTAGCGGTCGAGACTGCAGCTTTCTTT. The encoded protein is CASSLAVETAAFF.

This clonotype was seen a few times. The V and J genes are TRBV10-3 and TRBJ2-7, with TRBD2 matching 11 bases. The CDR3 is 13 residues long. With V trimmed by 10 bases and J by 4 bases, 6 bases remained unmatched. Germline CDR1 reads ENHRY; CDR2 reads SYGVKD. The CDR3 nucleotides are TGTGCCAGCGATAGCGGGAGGGGGTACGAGCAGTACTTC. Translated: CASDSGRGYEQYF.

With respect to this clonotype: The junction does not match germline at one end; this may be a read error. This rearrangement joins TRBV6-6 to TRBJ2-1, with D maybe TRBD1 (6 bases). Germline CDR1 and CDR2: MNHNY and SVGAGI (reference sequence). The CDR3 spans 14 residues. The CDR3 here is CVSRVSGADNEQFF. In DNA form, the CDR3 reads TGTGTCAGCAGGGTATCAGGGGCAGACAATGAGCAGTTCTTC.

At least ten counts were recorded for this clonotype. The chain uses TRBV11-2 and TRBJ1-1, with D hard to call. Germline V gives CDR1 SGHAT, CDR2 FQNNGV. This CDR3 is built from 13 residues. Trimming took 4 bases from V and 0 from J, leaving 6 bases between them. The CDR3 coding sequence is TGTGCCAGCAGCTCTCAAATGAACACTGAAGCTTTCTTT. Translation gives CASSSQMNTEAFF.

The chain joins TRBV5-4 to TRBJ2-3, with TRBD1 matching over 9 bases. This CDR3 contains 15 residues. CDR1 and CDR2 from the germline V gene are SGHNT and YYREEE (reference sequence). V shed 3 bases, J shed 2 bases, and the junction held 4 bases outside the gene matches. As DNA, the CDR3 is TGTGCCAGCAGCTCCCGGGACAGGGCCACAGATACGCAGTATTTT. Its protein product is CASSSRDRATDTQYF.

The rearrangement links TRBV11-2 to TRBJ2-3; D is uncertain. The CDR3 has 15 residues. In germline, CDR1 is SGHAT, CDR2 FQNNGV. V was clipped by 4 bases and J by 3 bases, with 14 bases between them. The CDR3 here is CASSSAIPQTDTQYF. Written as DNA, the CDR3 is TGTGCCAGCAGCTCCGCCATCCCTCAGACAGATACGCAGTATTTT.

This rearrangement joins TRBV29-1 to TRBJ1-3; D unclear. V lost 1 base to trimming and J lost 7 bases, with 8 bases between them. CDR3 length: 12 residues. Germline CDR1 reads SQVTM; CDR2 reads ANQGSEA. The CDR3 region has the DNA TGCAGCGTTGAAGGGAGTGGTAACACCATATATTTT. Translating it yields CSVEGSGNTIYF.